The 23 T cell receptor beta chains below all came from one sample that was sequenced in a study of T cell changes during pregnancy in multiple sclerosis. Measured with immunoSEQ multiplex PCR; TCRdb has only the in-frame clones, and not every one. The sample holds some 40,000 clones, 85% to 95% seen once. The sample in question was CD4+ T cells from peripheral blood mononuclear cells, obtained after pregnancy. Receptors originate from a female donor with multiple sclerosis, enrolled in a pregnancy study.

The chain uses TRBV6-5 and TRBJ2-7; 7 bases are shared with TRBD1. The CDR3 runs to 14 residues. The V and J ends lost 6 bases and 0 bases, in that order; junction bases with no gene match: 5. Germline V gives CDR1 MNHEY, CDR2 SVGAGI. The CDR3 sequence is CASSGTVSSYEQYF. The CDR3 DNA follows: TGTGCCAGCAGCGGGACAGTCAGCTCCTACGAGCAGTACTTC.

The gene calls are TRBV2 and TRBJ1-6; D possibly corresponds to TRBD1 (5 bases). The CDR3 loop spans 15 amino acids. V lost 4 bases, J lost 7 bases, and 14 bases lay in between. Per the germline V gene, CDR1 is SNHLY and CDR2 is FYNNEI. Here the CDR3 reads CASSVGVGGNSPLHF. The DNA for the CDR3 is TGTGCCAGCAGTGTGGGGGTCGGGGGAAATTCACCCCTCCACTTT.

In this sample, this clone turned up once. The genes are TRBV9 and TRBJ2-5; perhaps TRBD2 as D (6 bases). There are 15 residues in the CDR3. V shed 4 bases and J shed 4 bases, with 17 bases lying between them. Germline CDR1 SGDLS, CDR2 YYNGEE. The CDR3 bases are TGTGCCAGCAGCACACGCGGGCAGGGAGGAGAGACCCAGTACTTC. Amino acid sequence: CASSTRGQGGETQYF.

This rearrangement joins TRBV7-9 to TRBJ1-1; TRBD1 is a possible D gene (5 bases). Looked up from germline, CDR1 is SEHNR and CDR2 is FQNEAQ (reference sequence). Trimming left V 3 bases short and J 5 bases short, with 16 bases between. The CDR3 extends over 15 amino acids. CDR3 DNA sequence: TGTGCCAGCAGCTTCCAGACGGATAGGGGAACTGAAGCTTTCTTT. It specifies CASSFQTDRGTEAFF.

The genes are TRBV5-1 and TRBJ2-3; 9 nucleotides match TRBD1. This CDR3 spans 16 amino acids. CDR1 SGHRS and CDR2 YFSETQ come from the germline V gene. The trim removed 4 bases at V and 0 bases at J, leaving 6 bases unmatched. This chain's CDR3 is CASSPGQGSSTDTQYF. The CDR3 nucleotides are TGCGCCAGCAGCCCCGGACAGGGGAGCAGCACAGATACGCAGTATTTT.

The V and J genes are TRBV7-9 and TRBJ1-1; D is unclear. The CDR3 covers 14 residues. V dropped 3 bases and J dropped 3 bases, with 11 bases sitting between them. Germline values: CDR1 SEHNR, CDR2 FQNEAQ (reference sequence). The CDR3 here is CASSLTPGDTEAFF. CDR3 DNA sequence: TGTGCCAGCAGCTTGACGCCCGGGGACACTGAAGCTTTCTTT. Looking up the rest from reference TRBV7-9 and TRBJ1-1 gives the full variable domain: DTGVSQNPRHKITKRGQNVTFRCDPISEHNRLYWYRQTLGQGPEFLTYFQNEAQLEKSRLLSDRFSAERPKGSFSTLEIQRTEQGDSAMYLCASSLTPGDTEAFFGQGTRLTVV.

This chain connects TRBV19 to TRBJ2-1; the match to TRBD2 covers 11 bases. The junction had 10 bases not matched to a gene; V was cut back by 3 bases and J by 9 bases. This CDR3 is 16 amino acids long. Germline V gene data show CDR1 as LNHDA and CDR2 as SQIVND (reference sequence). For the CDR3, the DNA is TGTGCCAGTAGTATGGTAGCGGGGGGGAGGTTTGGTGAGCAGTTCTTC. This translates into CASSMVAGGRFGEQFF.

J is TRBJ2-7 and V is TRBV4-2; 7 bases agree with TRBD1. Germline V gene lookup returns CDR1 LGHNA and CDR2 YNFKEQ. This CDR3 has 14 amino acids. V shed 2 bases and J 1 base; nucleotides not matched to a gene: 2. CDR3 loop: CASSQLDRSYEQYF. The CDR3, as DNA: TGTGCCAGCAGCCAACTGGACAGGTCCTACGAGCAGTACTTC.

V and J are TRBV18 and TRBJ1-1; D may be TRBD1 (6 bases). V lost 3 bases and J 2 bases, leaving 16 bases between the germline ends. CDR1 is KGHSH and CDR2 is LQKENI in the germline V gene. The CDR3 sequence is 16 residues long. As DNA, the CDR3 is TGTGCCAGCTCACCTAAACCGGGACAAGATAACACTGAAGCTTTCTTT. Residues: CASSPKPGQDNTEAFF.

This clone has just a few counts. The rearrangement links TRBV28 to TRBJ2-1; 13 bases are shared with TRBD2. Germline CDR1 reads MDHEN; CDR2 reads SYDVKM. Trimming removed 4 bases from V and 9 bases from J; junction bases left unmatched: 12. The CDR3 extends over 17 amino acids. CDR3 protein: CASSYRLAGGKGIEQFF. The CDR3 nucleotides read TGTGCCAGCAGTTACCGACTAGCGGGGGGCAAAGGAATTGAGCAGTTCTTC. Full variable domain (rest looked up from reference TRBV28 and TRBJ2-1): DVKVTQSSRYLVKRTGEKVFLECVQDMDHENMFWYRQDPGLGLRLIYFSYDVKMKEKGDIPEGYSVSREKKERFSLILESASTNQTSMYLCASSYRLAGGKGIEQFFGPGTRLTVL.

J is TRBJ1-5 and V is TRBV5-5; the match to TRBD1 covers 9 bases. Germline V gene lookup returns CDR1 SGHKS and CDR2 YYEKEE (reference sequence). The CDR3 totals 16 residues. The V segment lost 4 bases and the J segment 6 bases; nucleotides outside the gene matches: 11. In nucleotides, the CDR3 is TGTGCCAGCAGCCGAGGCACAGGGGGCGAGGGTCAGCCCCAGCATTTT. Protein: CASSRGTGGEGQPQHF. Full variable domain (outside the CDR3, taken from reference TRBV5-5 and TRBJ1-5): DAGVTQSPTHLIKTRGQQVTLRCSPISGHKSVSWYQQVLGQGPQFIFQYYEKEERGRGNFPDRFSARQFPNYSSELNVNALLLGDSALYLCASSRGTGGEGQPQHFGDGTRLSIL.

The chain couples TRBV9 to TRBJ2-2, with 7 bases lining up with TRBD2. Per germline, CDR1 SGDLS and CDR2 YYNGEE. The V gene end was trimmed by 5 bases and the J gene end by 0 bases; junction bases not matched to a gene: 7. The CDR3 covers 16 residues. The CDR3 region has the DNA TGTGCCAGCAGTGACGGGGGGACCGCGAACACCGGGGAGCTGTTTTTT. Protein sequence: CASSDGGTANTGELFF. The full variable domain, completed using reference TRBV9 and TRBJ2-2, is DSGVTQTPKHLITATGQRVTLRCSPRSGDLSVYWYQQSLDQGLQFLIQYYNGEERAKGNILERFSAQQFPDLHSELNLSSLELGDSALYFCASSDGGTANTGELFFGEGSRLTVL.

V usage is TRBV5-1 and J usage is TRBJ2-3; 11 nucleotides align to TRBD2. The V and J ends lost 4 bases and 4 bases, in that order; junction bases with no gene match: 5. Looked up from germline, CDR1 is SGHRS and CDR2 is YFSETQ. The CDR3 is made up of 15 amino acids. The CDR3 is CASSVSGGAADTQYF. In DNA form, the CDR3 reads TGCGCCAGCAGCGTTAGCGGGGGGGCGGCAGATACGCAGTATTTT.

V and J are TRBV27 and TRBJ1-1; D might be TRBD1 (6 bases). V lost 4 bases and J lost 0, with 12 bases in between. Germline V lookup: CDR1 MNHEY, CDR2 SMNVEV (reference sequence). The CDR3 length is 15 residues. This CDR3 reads CASSSRGKLNTEAFF. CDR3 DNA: TGTGCCAGCAGTTCCAGGGGTAAGTTGAACACTGAAGCTTTCTTT.

For the CDR3, the DNA is TGCGCCAGCAGCACCGTGCGGGGTGAGAACAATGAGCAGTTCTTC. Its translation is CASSTVRGENNEQFF. The J gene is TRBJ2-1, the V gene TRBV5-1; a possible D gene is TRBD2 (6 bases). This CDR3 is built from 15 residues. Germline V lookup: CDR1 SGHRS, CDR2 YFSETQ. V lost 4 bases to trimming and J lost 5 bases, with 16 bases between them. Combining the CDR3 with reference TRBV5-1 and TRBJ2-1 gives the whole variable domain KAGVTQTPRYLIKTRGQQVTLSCSPISGHRSVSWYQQTPGQGLQFLFEYFSETQRNKGNFPGRFSGRQFSNSRSEMNVSTLELGDSALYLCASSTVRGENNEQFFGPGTRLTVL.

The CDR3 sequence: CASSPRNIGGSGTNEKLFF. CDR3 DNA sequence: TGTGCCAGCTCACCACGAAACATTGGGGGGTCGGGCACTAATGAAAAACTGTTTTTT. The chain carries TRBV18 and TRBJ1-4; D is possibly TRBD1 (5 bases). Germline V CDR1 and CDR2: KGHSH, LQKENI. The V end was cut by 1 base, the J end by 2 bases, with 20 bases between. This CDR3 contains 19 residues.

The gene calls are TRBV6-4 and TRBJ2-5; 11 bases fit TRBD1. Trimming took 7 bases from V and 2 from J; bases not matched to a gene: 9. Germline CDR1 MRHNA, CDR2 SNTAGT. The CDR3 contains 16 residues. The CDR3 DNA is TGTGCCAGCACTACCGACCGGGACAGGGGGCAAGAGACCCAGTACTTC. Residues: CASTTDRDRGQETQYF.

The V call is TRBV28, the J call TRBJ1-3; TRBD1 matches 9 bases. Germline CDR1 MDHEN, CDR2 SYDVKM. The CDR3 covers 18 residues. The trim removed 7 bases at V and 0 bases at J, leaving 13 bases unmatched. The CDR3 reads CASNPVGTGKSSGNTIYF. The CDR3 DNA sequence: TGTGCCAGCAACCCAGTCGGGACAGGGAAATCCTCTGGAAACACCATATATTTT. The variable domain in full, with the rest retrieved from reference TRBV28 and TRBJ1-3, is DVKVTQSSRYLVKRTGEKVFLECVQDMDHENMFWYRQDPGLGLRLIYFSYDVKMKEKGDIPEGYSVSREKKERFSLILESASTNQTSMYLCASNPVGTGKSSGNTIYFGEGSWLTVV.

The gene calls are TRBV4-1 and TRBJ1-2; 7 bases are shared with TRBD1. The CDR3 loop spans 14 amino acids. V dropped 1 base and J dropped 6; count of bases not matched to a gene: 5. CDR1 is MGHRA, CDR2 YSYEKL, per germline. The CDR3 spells CASSQGQGLDGYTF. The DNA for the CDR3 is TGCGCCAGCAGCCAAGGACAGGGATTAGATGGCTACACCTTC.

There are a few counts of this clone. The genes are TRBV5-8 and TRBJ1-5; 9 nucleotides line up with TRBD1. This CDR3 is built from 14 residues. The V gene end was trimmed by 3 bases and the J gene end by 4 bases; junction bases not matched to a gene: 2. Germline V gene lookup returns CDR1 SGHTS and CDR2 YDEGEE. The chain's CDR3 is CASSWGTGNQPQHF. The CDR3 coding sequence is TGTGCCAGCAGCTGGGGGACAGGGAATCAGCCCCAGCATTTT.

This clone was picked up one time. CDR3 sequence (DNA): TGCAGCGTTGGGAGGGGCGGGGGCTCCTCCTACAATGAGCAGTTCTTC. Translating it yields CSVGRGGGSSYNEQFF. The V gene is TRBV29-1, the J gene TRBJ2-1; maybe TRBD2 (7 bases). V was shortened by 4 bases and J by 0 bases, with 16 bases between the two germline ends. This CDR3 region has 16 residues. Germline values: CDR1 SQVTM, CDR2 ANQGSEA.

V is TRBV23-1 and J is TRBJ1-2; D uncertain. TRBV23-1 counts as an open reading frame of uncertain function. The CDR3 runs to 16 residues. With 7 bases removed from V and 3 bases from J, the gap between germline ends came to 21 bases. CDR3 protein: CASTSLLWEVYYGYTF. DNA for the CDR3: TGCGCCAGCACATCCCTGCTATGGGAGGTTTACTATGGCTACACCTTC.

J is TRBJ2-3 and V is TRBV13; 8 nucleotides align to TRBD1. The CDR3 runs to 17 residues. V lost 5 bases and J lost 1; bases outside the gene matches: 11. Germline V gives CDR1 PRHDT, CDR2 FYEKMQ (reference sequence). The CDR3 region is CASSLPRGRLGTDTQYF. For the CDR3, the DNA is TGTGCCAGCAGCCTACCCAGGGGGCGGCTTGGCACAGATACGCAGTATTTT.